The clone carrying this T cell receptor (beta chain) was counted between two and nine times. The record originates from a study of blood T cell repertoires in COVID-19. The overall study: T cells, B-cell-depleted T cells, or PBMCs provided the cDNA or gDNA that served as material.

There are 13 residues in the CDR3. The V end lost 6 bases, the J end lost 3 bases, and 9 bases lay between the germline ends. Profiled with immunoSEQ multiplex PCR; TCRdb holds only in-frame clones, not every one. The sample includes fewer than 70,000 clones, approximately 82% seen only once; the top ten take 9% to 10%. Material: peripheral blood. V gene TRBV12-3 or TRBV12-4 combines with J gene TRBJ1-5; D possibly corresponds to TRBD1 (6 bases). The clonotype originates from a woman older than 75 with acute or convalescent COVID-19. For the CDR3, the DNA is TGTGCCAGCAGCGGGACACCCAATCAGCCCCAGCATTTT. This gives the protein CASSGTPNQPQHF.